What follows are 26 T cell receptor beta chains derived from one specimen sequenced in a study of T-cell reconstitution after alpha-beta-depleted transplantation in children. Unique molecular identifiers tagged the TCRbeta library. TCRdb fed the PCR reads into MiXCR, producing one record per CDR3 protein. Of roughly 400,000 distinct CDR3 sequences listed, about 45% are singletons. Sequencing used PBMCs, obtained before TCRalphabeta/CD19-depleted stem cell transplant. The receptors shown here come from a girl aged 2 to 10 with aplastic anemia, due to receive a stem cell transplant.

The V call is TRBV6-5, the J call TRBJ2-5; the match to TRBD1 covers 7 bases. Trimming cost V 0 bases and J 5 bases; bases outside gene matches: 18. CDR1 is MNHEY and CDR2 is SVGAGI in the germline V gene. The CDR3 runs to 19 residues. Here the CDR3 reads CASSYSDSPQRGPGETQYF. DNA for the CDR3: TGTGCCAGCAGTTACTCGGACTCTCCCCAGAGGGGGCCGGGGGAGACCCAGTACTTC.

Written as DNA, the CDR3 is TGCAGTGCACGACAGGCATCCTACGAGCAGTACTTC. Its translation: CSARQASYEQYF. This sequence joins TRBV20-1 and TRBJ2-7; D might be TRBD1 (6 bases). Germline CDR1 DFQATT, CDR2 SNEGSKA (reference sequence). The V gene lost 6 bases and the J gene lost 1 base, with 10 bases spanning the gap. CDR3 length: 12 amino acids.

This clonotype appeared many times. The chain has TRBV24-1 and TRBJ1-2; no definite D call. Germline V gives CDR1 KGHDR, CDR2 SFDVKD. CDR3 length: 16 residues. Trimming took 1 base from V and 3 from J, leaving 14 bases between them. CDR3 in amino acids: CATSDLSPAPYYGYTF. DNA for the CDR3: TGTGCCACCAGTGATTTAAGCCCGGCCCCCTACTATGGCTACACCTTC.

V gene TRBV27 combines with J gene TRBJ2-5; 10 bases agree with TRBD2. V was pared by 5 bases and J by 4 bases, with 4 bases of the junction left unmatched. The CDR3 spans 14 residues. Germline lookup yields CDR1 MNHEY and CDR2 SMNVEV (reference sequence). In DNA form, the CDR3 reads TGTGCCAGCAGTCCTTGGACTAGCGGAGAGACCCAGTACTTC. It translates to CASSPWTSGETQYF.

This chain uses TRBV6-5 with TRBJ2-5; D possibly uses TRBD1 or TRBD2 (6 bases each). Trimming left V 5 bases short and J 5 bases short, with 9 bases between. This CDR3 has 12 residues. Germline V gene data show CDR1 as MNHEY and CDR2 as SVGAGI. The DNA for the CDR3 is TGTGCCAGCAGTCCGGGGGCGGAGACCCAGTACTTC. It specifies CASSPGAETQYF.

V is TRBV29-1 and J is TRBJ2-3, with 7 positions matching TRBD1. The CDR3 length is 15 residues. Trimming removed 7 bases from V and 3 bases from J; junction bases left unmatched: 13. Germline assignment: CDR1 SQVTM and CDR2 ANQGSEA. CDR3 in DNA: TGCAGCGCTTTCCCTCGACAGGGTGGAACAGATACGCAGTATTTT. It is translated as CSAFPRQGGTDTQYF.

CDR3 DNA sequence: TGTGCCAGCAGTCAAGGAGGGGGTGGTGTTACGCAGTATTTT. It encodes CASSQGGGGVTQYF. The V call is TRBV7-2, the J call TRBJ2-3; D tentatively fits TRBD1 or TRBD2 (6 bases each). CDR3 length: 14 amino acids. The germline V gene encodes CDR1 SGHTA and CDR2 FQGNSA. Trimming pared 6 bases from V and 8 bases from J, leaving 18 bases between.

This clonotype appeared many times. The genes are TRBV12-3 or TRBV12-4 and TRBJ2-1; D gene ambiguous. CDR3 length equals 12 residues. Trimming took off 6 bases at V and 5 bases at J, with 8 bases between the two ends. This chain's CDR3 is CASSPTHNEQFF. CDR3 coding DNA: TGTGCCAGCAGCCCCACTCACAATGAGCAGTTCTTC.

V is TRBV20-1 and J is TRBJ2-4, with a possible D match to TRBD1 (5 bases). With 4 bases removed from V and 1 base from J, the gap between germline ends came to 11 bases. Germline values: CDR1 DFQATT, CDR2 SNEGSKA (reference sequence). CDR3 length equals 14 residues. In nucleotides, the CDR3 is TGCAGTGCTACGATGTCAGGGGCCAAAAACATTCAGTACTTC. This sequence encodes CSATMSGAKNIQYF.

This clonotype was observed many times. The CDR3 loop reads CASSVRPVNEQFF. DNA of the CDR3: TGTGCCAGCAGTGTCCGGCCTGTAAATGAGCAGTTCTTC. The chain carries TRBV7-9 and TRBJ2-1; D remains ambiguous. CDR3 length: 13 residues. Looked up from germline, CDR1 is SEHNR and CDR2 is FQNEAQ (reference sequence). Trimming removed 6 bases at V and 7 bases at J, with 13 bases between.

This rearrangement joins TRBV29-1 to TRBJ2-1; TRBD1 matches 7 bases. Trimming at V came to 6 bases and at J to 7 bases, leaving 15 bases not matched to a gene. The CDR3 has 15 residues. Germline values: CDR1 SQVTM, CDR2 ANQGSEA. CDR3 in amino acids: CSVRLTGPFSNEQFF. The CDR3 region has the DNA TGCAGCGTCCGACTGACAGGGCCTTTCTCAAATGAGCAGTTCTTC.

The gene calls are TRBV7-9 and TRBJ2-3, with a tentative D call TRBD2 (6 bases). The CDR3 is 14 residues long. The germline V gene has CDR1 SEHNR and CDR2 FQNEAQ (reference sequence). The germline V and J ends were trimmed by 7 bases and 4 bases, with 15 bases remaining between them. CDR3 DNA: TGTGCCAGCACCCCTGGACTACGCGCAGATACGCAGTATTTT. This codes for CASTPGLRADTQYF.

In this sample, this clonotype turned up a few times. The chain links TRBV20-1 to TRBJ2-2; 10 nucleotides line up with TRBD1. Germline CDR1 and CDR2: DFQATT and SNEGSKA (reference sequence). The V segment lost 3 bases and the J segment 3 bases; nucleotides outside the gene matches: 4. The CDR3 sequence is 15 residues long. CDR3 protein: CSASGTGADTGELFF. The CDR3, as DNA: TGCAGTGCTAGTGGGACAGGGGCCGACACCGGGGAGCTGTTTTTT.

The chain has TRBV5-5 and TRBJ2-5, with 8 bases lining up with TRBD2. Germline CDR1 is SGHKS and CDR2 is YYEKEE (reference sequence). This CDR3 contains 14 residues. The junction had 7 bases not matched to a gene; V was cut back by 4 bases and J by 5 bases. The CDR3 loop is CASSLERGLETQYF. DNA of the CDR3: TGTGCCAGCAGCCTGGAGCGGGGGTTGGAGACCCAGTACTTC. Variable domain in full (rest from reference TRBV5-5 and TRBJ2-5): DAGVTQSPTHLIKTRGQQVTLRCSPISGHKSVSWYQQVLGQGPQFIFQYYEKEERGRGNFPDRFSARQFPNYSSELNVNALLLGDSALYLCASSLERGLETQYFGPGTRLLVL.

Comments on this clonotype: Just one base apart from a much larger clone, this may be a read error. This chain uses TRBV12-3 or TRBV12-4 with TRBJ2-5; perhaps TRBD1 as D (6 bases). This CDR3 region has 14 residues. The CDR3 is CARSSGQIQETQYF. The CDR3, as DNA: TGTGCCAGGAGTTCAGGACAGATACAAGAGACCCAGTACTTC.

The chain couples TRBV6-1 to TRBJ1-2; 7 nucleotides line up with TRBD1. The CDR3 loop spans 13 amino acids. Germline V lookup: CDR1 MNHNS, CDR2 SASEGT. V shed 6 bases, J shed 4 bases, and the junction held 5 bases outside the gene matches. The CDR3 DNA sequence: TGTGCCAGCAGCCGGGACAGTCTCTATGGCTACACCTTC. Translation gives CASSRDSLYGYTF.

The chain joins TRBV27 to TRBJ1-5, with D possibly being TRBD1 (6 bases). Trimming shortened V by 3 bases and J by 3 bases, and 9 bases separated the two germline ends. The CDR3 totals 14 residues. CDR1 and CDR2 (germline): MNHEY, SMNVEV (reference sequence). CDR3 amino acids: CASSFRQANQPQHF. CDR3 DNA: TGTGCCAGCAGTTTTAGACAGGCCAATCAGCCCCAGCATTTT.

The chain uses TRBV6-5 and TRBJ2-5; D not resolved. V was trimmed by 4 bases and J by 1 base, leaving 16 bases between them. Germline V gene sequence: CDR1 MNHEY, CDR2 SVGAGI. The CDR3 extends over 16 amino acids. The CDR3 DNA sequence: TGTGCCAGCAGTTCGGAGTCCAGGATATTCCAAGAGACCCAGTACTTC. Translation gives CASSSESRIFQETQYF.

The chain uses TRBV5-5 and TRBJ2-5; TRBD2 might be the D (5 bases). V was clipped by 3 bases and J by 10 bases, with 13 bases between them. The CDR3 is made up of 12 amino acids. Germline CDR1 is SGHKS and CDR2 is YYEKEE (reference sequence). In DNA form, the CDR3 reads TGTGCCAGCAGCTCGGTATCTCGGGACCAGTACTTC. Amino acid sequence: CASSSVSRDQYF.

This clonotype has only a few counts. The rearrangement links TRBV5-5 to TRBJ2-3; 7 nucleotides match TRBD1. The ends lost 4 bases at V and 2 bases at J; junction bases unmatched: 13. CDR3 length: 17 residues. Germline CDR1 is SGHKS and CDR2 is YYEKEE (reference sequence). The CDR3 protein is CASSLGGTAKLTDTQYF. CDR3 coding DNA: TGTGCCAGCAGCCTTGGTGGGACAGCGAAACTCACAGATACGCAGTATTTT.

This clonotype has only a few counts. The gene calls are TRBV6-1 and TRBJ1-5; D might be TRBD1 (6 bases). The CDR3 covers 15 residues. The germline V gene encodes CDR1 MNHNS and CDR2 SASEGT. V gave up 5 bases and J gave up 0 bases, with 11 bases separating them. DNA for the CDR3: TGTGCCAGCAGTCCGGACAGCGTTAGCAATCAGCCCCAGCATTTT. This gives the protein CASSPDSVSNQPQHF.

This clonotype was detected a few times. The CDR3: CASSPGNTIYF. The DNA of the CDR3 is TGTGCCAGCTCACCAGGGAACACCATATATTTT. V usage is TRBV18 and J usage is TRBJ1-3; D gene uncertain. V lost 2 bases and J lost 7, with 3 bases in between. This CDR3 has 11 amino acids. Germline V gene sequence: CDR1 KGHSH, CDR2 LQKENI. The complete variable domain, with remaining parts taken from reference TRBV18 and TRBJ1-3, reads NAGVMQNPRHLVRRRGQEARLRCSPMKGHSHVYWYRQLPEEGLKFMVYLQKENIIDESGMPKERFSAEFPKEGPSILRIQQVVRGDSAAYFCASSPGNTIYFGEGSWLTVV.

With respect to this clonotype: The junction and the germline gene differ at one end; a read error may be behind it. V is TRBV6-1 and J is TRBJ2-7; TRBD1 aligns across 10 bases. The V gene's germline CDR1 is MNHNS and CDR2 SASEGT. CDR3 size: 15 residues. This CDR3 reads CASSEDRGQSYEQYF. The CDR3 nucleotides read TGTGCCAGCAGCGAAGACAGGGGGCAGTCCTACGAGCAGTACTTC.

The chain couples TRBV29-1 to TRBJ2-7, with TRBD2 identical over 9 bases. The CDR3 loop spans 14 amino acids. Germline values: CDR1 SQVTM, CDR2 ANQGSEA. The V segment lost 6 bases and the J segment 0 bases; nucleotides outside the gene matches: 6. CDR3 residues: CSVRLAGSSYEQYF. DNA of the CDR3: TGCAGCGTGAGGCTAGCGGGAAGCTCCTACGAGCAGTACTTC.

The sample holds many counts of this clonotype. CDR3 amino acids: CSATGTSGGEQYF. The DNA for the CDR3 is TGCAGTGCTACCGGGACTAGCGGGGGCGAGCAGTACTTC. The V call is TRBV20-1, the J call TRBJ2-7; 14 positions match TRBD2. The germline V gene has CDR1 DFQATT and CDR2 SNEGSKA (reference sequence). V was pared by 4 bases and J by 6 bases, with 2 bases of the junction left unmatched. The CDR3 covers 13 residues.

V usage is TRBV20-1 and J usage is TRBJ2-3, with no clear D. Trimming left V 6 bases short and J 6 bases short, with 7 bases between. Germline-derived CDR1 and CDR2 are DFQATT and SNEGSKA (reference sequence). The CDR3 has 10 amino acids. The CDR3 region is CSAWADTQYF. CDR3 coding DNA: TGCAGTGCGTGGGCGGATACGCAGTATTTT.